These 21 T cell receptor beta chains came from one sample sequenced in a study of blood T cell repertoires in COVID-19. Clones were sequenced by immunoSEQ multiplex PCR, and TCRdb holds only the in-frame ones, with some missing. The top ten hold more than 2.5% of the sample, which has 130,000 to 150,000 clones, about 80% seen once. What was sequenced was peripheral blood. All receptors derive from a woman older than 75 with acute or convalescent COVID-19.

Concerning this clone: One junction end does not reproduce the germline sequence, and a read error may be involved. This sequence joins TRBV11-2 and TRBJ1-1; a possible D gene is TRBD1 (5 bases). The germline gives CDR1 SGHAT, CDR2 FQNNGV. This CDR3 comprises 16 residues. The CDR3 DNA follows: TGTGCCAGCAGATTAGGGAGGGGAAGGGTGAACACTGAAGCTTTCTTT. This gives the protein CASRLGRGRVNTEAFF.

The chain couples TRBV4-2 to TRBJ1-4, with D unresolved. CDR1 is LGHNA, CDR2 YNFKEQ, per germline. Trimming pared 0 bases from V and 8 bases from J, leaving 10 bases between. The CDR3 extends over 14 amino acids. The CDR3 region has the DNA TGTGCCAGCAGCCAAGACTTACATGTGGAAAAACTGTTTTTT. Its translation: CASSQDLHVEKLFF.

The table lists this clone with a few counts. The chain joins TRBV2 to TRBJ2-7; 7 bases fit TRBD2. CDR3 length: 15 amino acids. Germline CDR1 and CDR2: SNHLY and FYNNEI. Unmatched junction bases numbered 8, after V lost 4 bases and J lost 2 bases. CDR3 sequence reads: CASSGGAGVPYEQYF. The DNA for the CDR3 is TGTGCCAGCAGTGGAGGGGCGGGGGTCCCCTACGAGCAGTACTTC.

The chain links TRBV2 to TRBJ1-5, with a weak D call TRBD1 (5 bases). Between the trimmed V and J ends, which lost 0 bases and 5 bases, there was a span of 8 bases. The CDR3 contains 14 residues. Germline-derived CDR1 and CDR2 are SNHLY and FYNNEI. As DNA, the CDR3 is TGTGCCAGCAGTGAAGCGCGGGGCTATCAGCCCCAGCATTTT. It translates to CASSEARGYQPQHF.

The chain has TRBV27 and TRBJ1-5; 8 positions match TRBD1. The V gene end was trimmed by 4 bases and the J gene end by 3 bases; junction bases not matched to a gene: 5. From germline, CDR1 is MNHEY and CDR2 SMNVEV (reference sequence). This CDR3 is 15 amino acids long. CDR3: CASSSLDRDNQPQHF. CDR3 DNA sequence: TGTGCCAGCAGTTCCTTGGACAGGGACAATCAGCCCCAGCATTTT.

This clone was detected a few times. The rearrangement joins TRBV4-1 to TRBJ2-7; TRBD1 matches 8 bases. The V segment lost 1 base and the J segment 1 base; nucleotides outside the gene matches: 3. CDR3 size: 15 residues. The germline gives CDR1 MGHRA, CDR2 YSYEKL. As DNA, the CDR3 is TGCGCCAGCAGCCAAGCCGACAGGGGATCCTACGAGCAGTACTTC. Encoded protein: CASSQADRGSYEQYF.

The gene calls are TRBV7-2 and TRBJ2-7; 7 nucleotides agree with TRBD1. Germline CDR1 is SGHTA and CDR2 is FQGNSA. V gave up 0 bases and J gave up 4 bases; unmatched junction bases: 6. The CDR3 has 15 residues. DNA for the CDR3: TGTGCCAGCAGCTTAGCGTTGGGACAGCAGTACGAGCAGTACTTC. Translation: CASSLALGQQYEQYF.

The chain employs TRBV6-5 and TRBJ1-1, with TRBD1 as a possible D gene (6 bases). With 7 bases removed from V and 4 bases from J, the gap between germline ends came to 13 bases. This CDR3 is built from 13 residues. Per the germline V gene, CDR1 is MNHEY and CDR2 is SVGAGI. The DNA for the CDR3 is TGTGCCAGCACCCAGGGGACCGTCACTGAAGCTTTCTTT. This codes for CASTQGTVTEAFF.

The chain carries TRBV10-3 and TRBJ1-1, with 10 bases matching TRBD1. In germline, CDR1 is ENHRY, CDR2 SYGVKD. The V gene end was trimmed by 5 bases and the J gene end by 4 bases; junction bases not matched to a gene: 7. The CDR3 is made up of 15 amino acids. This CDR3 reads CAISNSGQGGTEAFF. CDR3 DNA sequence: TGTGCCATCAGTAACTCCGGACAGGGGGGCACTGAAGCTTTCTTT.

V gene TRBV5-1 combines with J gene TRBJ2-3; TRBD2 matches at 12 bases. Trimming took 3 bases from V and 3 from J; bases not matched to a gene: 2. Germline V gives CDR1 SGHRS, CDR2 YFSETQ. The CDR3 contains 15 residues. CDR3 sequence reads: CASSSTSGGTDTQYF. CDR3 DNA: TGCGCCAGCAGCTCTACTAGCGGGGGGACAGATACGCAGTATTTT. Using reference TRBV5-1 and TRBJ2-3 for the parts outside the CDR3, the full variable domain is KAGVTQTPRYLIKTRGQQVTLSCSPISGHRSVSWYQQTPGQGLQFLFEYFSETQRNKGNFPGRFSGRQFSNSRSEMNVSTLELGDSALYLCASSSTSGGTDTQYFGPGTRLTVL.

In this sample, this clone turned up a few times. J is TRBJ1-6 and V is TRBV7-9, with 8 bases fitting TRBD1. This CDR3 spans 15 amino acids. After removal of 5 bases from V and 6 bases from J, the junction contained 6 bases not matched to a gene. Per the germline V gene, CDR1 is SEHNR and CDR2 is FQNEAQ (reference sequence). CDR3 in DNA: TGTGCCAGCAGCCCCCCGGGACAGGTTAATTCACCCCTCCACTTT. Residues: CASSPPGQVNSPLHF.

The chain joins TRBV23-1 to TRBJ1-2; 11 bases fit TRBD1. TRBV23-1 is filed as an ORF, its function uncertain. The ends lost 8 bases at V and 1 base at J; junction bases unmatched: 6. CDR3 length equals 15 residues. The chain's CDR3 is CASPPGTGGNYGYTF. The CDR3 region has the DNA TGCGCCAGCCCCCCCGGGACAGGGGGTAACTATGGCTACACCTTC.

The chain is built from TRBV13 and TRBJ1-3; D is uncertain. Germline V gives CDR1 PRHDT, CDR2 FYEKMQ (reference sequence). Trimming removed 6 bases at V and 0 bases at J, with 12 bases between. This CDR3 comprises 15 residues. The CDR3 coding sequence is TGTGCCAGCAGATTGAGGGTCATCTCTGGAAACACCATATATTTT. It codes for CASRLRVISGNTIYF. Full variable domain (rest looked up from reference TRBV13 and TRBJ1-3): AAGVIQSPRHLIKEKRETATLKCYPIPRHDTVYWYQQGPGQDPQFLISFYEKMQSDKGSIPDRFSAQQFSDYHSELNMSSLELGDSALYFCASRLRVISGNTIYFGEGSWLTVV.

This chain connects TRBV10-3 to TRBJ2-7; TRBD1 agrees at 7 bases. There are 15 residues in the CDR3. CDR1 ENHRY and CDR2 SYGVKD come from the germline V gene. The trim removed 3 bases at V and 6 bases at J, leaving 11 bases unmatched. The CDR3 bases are TGTGCCATCAGTGACAACCTACAGGGGCCGGGCGAGCAGTACTTC. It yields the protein CAISDNLQGPGEQYF.

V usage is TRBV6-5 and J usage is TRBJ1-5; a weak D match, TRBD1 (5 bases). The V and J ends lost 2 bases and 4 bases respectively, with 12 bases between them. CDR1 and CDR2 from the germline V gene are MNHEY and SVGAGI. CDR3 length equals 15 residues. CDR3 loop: CASSYTGYSNQPQHF. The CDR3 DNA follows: TGTGCCAGCAGTTACACAGGCTACAGTAATCAGCCCCAGCATTTT.

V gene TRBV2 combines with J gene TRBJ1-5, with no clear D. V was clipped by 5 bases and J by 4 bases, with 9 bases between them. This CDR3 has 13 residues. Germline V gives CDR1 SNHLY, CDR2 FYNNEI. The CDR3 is CASSYTENQPQHF. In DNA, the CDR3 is TGTGCCAGCAGTTACACAGAGAATCAGCCCCAGCATTTT.

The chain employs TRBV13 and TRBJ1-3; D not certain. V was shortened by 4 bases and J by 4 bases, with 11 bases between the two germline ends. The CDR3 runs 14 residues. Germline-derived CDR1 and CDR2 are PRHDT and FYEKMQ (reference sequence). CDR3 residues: CASSSSPQGNTIYF. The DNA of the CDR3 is TGTGCCAGCAGCTCCTCCCCCCAGGGAAACACCATATATTTT. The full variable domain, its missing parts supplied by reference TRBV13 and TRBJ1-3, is AAGVIQSPRHLIKEKRETATLKCYPIPRHDTVYWYQQGPGQDPQFLISFYEKMQSDKGSIPDRFSAQQFSDYHSELNMSSLELGDSALYFCASSSSPQGNTIYFGEGSWLTVV.

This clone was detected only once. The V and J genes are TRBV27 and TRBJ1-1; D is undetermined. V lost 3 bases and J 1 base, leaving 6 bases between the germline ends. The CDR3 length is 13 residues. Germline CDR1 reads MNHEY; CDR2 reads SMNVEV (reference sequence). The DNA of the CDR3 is TGTGCCAGCAGTTTTGCTACGAACACTGAAGCTTTCTTT. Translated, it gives CASSFATNTEAFF.

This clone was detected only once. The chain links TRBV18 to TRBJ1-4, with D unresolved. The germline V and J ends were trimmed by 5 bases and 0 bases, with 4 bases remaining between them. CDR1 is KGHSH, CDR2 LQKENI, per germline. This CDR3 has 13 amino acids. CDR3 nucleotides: TGTGCCAGCTCAACAGCAACTAATGAAAAACTGTTTTTT. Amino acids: CASSTATNEKLFF.

The CDR3 spells CASSILGQIGETQYF. CDR3 DNA: TGTGCCAGTAGTATACTTGGACAGATTGGAGAGACCCAGTACTTC. The J gene is TRBJ2-5, the V gene TRBV19; TRBD1 might be the D (6 bases). Trimming pared 2 bases from V and 4 bases from J, leaving 14 bases between. The germline gives CDR1 LNHDA, CDR2 SQIVND (reference sequence). The CDR3 runs to 15 residues. Complete variable domain (other parts from reference TRBV19 and TRBJ2-5): DGGITQSPKYLFRKEGQNVTLSCEQNLNHDAMYWYRQDPGQGLRLIYYSQIVNDFQKGDIAEGYSVSREKKESFPLTVTSAQKNPTAFYLCASSILGQIGETQYFGPGTRLLVL.

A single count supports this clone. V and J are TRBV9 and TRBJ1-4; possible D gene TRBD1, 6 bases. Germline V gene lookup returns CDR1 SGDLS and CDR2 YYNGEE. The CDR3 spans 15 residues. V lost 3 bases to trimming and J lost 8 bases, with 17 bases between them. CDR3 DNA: TGTGCCAGCAGCGCCCATATCGCAGGGGACGAAAAACTGTTTTTT. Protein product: CASSAHIAGDEKLFF.